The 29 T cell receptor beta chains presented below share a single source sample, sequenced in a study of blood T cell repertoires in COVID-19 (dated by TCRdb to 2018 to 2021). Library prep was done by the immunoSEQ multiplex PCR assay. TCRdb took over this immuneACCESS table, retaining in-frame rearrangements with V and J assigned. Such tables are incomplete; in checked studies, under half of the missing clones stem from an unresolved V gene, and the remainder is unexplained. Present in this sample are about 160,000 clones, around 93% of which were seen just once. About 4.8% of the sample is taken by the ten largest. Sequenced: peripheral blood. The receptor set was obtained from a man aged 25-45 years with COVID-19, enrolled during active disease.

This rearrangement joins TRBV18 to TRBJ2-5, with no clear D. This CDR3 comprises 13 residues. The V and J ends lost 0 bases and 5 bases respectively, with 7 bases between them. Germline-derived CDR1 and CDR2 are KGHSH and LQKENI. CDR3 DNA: TGTGCCAGCTCACCACCGGCTAGGGAGACCCAGTACTTC. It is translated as CASSPPARETQYF.

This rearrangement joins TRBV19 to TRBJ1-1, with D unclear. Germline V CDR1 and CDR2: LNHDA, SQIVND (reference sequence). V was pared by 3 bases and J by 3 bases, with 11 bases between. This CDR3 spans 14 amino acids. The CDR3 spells CASSILGEYTEAFF. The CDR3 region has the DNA TGTGCCAGTAGTATTCTGGGAGAGTACACTGAAGCTTTCTTT.

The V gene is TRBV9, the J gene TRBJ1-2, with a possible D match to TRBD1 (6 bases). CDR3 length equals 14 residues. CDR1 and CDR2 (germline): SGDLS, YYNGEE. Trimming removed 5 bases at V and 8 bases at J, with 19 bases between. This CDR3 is CASRAQYRDWGYTF. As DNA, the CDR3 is TGTGCCAGCAGGGCTCAATACAGGGATTGGGGCTACACCTTC.

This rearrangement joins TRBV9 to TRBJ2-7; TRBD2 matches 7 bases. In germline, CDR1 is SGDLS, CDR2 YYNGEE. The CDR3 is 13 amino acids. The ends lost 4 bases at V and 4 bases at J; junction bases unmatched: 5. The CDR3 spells CASSISGGYEQYF. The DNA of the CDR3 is TGTGCCAGCAGCATATCGGGGGGATACGAGCAGTACTTC.

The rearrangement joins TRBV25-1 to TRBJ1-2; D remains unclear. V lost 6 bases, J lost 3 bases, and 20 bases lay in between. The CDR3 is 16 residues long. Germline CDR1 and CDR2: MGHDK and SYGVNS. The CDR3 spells CASRKSDGLGDYGYTF. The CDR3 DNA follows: TGTGCCAGCAGAAAATCGGACGGCCTCGGGGACTATGGCTACACCTTC.

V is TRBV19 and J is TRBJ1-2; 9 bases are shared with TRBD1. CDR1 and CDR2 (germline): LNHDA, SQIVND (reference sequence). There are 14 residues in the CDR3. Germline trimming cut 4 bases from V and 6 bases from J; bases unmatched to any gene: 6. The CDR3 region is CASSKDRGSDGYTF. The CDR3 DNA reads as TGTGCCAGTAGTAAGGACAGGGGTTCGGATGGCTACACCTTC. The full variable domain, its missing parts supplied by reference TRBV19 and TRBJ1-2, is DGGITQSPKYLFRKEGQNVTLSCEQNLNHDAMYWYRQDPGQGLRLIYYSQIVNDFQKGDIAEGYSVSREKKESFPLTVTSAQKNPTAFYLCASSKDRGSDGYTFGSGTRLTVV.

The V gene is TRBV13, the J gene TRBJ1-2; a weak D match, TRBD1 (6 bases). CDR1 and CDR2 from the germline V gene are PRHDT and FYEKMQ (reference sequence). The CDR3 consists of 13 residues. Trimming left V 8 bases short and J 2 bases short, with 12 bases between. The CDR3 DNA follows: TGTGCCAGCGGATACAGGGAAAACTATGGCTACACCTTC. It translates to CASGYRENYGYTF. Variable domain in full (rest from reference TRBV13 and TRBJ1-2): AAGVIQSPRHLIKEKRETATLKCYPIPRHDTVYWYQQGPGQDPQFLISFYEKMQSDKGSIPDRFSAQQFSDYHSELNMSSLELGDSALYFCASGYRENYGYTFGSGTRLTVV.

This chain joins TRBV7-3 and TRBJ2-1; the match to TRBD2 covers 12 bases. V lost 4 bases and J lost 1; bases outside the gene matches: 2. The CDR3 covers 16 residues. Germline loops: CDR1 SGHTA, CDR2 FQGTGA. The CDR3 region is CASSYTSGGSYNEQFF. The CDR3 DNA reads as TGTGCCAGCAGCTACACTAGCGGGGGGTCCTACAATGAGCAGTTCTTC.

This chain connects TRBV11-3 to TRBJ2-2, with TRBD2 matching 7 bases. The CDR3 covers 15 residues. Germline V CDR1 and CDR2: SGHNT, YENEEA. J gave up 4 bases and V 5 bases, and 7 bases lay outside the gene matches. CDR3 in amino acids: CASSPREGSTGELFF. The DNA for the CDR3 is TGTGCCAGCAGCCCCAGGGAGGGGAGCACCGGGGAGCTGTTTTTT.

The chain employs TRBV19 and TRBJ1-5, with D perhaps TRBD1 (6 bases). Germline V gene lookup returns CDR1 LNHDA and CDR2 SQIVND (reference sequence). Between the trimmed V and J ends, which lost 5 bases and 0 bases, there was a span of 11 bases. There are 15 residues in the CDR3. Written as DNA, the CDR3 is TGTGCCAGTAGTTTACAGGGATATAGCAATCAGCCCCAGCATTTT. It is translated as CASSLQGYSNQPQHF.

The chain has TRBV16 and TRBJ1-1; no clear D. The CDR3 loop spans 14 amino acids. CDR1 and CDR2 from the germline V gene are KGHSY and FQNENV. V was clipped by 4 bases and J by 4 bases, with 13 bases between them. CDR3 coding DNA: TGTGCCAGCAGCCCCGGGTGGTATGGCACTGAAGCTTTCTTT. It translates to CASSPGWYGTEAFF. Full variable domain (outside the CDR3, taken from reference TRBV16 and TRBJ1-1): GEEVAQTPKHLVRGEGQKAKLYCAPIKGHSYVFWYQQVLKNEFKFLISFQNENVFDETGMPKERFSAKCLPNSPCSLEIQATKLEDSAVYFCASSPGWYGTEAFFGQGTRLTVV.

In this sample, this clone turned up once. The CDR3 spells CASSPGTDNSPLHF. For the CDR3, the DNA is TGTGCCAGTAGTCCCGGGACAGATAATTCACCCCTCCACTTT. The chain recombines TRBV19 with TRBJ1-6; 7 positions agree with TRBD1. The V gene end was trimmed by 5 bases and the J gene end by 5 bases; junction bases not matched to a gene: 3. The CDR3 is 14 residues long. Germline V gene lookup returns CDR1 LNHDA and CDR2 SQIVND (reference sequence).

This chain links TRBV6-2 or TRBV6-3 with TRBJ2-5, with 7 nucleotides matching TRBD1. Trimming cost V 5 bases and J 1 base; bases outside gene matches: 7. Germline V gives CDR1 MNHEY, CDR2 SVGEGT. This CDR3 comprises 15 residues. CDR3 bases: TGTGCCAGCAGTCGCCTGGGACAGTTCCAAGAGACCCAGTACTTC. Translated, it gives CASSRLGQFQETQYF.

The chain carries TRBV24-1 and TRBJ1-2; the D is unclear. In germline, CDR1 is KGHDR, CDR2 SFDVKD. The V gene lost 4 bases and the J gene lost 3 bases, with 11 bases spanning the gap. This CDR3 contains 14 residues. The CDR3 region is CATSDPQRDYGYTF. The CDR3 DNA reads TGTGCCACCAGTGACCCCCAGCGCGACTATGGCTACACCTTC.

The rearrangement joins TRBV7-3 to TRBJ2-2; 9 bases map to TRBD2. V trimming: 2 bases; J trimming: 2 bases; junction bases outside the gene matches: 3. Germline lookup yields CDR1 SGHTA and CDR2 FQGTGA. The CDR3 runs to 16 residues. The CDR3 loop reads CASSLLGLANTGELFF. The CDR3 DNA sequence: TGTGCCAGCAGCTTACTGGGACTAGCCAACACCGGGGAGCTGTTTTTT. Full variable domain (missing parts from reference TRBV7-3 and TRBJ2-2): GAGVSQTPSNKVTEKGKYVELRCDPISGHTALYWYRQSLGQGPEFLIYFQGTGAADDSGLPNDRFFAVRPEGSVSTLKIQRTERGDSAVYLCASSLLGLANTGELFFGEGSRLTVL.

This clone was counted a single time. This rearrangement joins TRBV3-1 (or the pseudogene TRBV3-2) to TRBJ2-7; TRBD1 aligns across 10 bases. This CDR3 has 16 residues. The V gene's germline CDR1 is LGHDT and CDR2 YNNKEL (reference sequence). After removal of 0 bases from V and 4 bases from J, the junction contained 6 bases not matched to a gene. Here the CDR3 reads CASSQDLGTGVYEQYF. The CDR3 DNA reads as TGTGCCAGCAGCCAAGACTTAGGGACAGGGGTTTACGAGCAGTACTTC.

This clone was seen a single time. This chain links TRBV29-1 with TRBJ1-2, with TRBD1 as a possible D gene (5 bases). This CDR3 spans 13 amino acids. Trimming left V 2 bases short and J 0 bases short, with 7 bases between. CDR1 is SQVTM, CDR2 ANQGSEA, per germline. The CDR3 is CSVEKGTNYGYTF. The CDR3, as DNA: TGCAGCGTTGAAAAGGGGACTAACTATGGCTACACCTTC.

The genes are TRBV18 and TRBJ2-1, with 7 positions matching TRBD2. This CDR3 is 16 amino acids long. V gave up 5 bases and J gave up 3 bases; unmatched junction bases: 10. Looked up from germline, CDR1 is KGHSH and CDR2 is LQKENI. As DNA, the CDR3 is TGTGCCAGCTCATCACGGCTAGCGGACCTCTACAATGAGCAGTTCTTC. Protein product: CASSSRLADLYNEQFF.

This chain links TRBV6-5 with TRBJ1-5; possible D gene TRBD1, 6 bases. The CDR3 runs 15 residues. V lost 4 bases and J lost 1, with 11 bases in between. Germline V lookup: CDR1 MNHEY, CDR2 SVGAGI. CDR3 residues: CASSSSDRSNQPQHF. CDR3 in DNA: TGTGCCAGCAGTTCCTCGGACAGAAGCAATCAGCCCCAGCATTTT.

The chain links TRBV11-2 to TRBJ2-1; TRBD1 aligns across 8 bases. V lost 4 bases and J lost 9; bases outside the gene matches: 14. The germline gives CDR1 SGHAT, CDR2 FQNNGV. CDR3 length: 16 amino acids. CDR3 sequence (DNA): TGTGCCAGCAGCTCCGGCTACAGGGGGTCTCAGTTTGAGCAGTTCTTC. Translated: CASSSGYRGSQFEQFF.

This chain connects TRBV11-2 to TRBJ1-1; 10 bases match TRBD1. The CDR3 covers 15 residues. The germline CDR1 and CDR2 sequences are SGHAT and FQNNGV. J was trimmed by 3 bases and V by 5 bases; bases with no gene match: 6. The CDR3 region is CASSQAGTGDTEAFF. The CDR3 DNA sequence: TGTGCCAGCAGCCAGGCCGGGACAGGGGACACTGAAGCTTTCTTT.

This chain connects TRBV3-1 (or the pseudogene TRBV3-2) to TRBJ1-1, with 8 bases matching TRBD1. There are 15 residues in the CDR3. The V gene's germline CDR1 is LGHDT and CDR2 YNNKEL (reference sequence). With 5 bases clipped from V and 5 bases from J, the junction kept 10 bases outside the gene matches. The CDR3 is CASSAQGAARTEAFF. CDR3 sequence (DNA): TGTGCCAGCAGCGCTCAGGGGGCTGCGAGAACTGAAGCTTTCTTT.

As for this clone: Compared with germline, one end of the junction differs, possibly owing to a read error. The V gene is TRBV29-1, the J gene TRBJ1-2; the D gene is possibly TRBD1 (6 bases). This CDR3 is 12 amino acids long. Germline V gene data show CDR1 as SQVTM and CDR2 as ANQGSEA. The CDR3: CSVGQSNYGYTF. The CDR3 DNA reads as TGCAGTGTTGGACAGTCCAACTATGGCTACACCTTC.

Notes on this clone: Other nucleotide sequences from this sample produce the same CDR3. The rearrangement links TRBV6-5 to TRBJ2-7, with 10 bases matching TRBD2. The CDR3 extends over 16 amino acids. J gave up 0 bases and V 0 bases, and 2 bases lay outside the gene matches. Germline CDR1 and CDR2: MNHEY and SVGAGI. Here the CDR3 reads CASSYSLAGASYEQYF. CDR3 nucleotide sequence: TGTGCCAGCAGTTACTCGCTAGCGGGAGCCTCCTACGAGCAGTACTTC.

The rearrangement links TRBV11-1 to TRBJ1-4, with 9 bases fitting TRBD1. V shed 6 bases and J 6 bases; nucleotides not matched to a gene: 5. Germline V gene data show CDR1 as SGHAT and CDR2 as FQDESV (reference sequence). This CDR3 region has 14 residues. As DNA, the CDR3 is TGTGCCAGCAGACAACAGGGGGCCGATGAAAAACTGTTTTTT. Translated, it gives CASRQQGADEKLFF.

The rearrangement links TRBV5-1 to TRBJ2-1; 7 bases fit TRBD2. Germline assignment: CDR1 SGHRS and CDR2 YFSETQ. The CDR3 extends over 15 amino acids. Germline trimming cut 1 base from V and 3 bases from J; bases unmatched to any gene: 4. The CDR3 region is CASSLTSVIYNEQFF. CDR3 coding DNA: TGCGCCAGCAGCTTGACTAGCGTAATCTACAATGAGCAGTTCTTC.

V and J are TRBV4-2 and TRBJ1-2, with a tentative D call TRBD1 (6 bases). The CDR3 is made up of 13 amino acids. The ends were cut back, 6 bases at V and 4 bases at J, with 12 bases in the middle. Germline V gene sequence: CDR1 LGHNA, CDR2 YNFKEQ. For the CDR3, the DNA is TGTGCCAGCAGACGGGACACGATCTATGGCTACACCTTC. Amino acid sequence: CASRRDTIYGYTF.

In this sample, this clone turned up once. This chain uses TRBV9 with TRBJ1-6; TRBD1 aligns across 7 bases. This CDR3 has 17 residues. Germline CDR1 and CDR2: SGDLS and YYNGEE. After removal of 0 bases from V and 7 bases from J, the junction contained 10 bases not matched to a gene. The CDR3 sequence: CASSVGRGDSSNSPLHF. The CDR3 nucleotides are TGTGCCAGCAGCGTAGGTAGGGGGGACAGTTCAAATTCACCCCTCCACTTT.

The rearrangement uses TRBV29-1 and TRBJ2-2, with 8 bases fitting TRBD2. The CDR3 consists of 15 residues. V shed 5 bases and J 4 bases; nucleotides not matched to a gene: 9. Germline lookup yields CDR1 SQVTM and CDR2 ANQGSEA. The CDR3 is CSVRAGGRATGELFF. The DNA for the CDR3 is TGCAGCGTTCGGGCGGGAGGCCGCGCCACCGGGGAGCTGTTTTTT.